This T cell receptor beta chain was sequenced during a study of blood T cell repertoires in COVID-19. The repertoire was sequenced with immunoSEQ multiplex PCR; TCRdb's copy has only in-frame clones and lacks some. The sample records around 250,000 clones, about 90% being singletons. Ages ranged from about 18 to 89 years, with residence in around 24 US areas. There are 18 residues in the CDR3. V dropped 4 bases and J dropped 4; count of bases not matched to a gene: 8. Germline-derived CDR1 and CDR2 are LGHDT and YNNKEL (reference sequence). Sequenced: PBMCs or T cells enriched from blood (not recorded which). The chain is built from TRBV3-1 (or the pseudogene TRBV3-2) and TRBJ2-6; 12 bases are shared with TRBD2. The origin of this receptor is a human donor in a cohort exposed to, infected with or recovered from COVID-19 (not recorded which). The donor label of this sample is uncertain. CDR3 nucleotide sequence: TGTGCCAGCAGCCTGCGGACTAGCGGGGCCGGCGGGGCCAACGTCCTGACTTTC. Its translation: CASSLRTSGAGGANVLTF.